This T cell receptor beta chain was observed in a study of Graves' ophthalmopathy and Graves' hyperthyroidism. Certain patients were not enrolled. These were patients with other autoimmune diseases, uncontrolled infections, pregnancy or lactation. Amplifying from RNA transcripts, the study obtained TCR beta CDR3 regions. First-round RT-PCR used HTBI primers; second-round multiplex PCR followed. One entry per CDR3 protein results from TCRdb running MiXCR on the multiplex PCR reads. The sample lists about 1.1 million distinct CDR3 sequences, about 36% occurring once. Germline V lookup: CDR1 SGHKS, CDR2 YYEKEE (reference sequence). The CDR3 length is 15 residues. V lost 0 bases and J lost 4, with 13 bases in between.

The sample comprised peripheral blood or thyroid tissue (not recorded which). This clonotype was sampled from an adult man with Graves' hyperthyroidism. The chain uses TRBV5-5 and TRBJ2-5; D possibly corresponds to TRBD2 (6 bases). CDR3 DNA sequence: TGTGCCAGCAGCTTGGATCGGGGAGGAGCAGAGACCCAGTACTTC. This gives the protein CASSLDRGGAETQYF.